This entry lists 18 T cell receptor beta chains sequenced from one sample in a study of T cells in localized non-small cell lung cancer. TCRdb keeps only in-frame clones here, not all; method: immunoSEQ multiplex PCR. The sample shows fewer than 60,000 clones, around 86% of them seen only once. This specimen was peripheral blood, taken before any cancer treatment. The receptor source for this set is a female donor older than 55 with stage II squamous cell lung carcinoma.

The V gene is TRBV7-3, the J gene TRBJ2-2; the match to TRBD1 covers 7 bases. This CDR3 is 16 amino acids long. V was clipped by 5 bases and J by 0 bases; unmatched bases: 6. Germline V gene sequence: CDR1 SGHTA, CDR2 FQGTGA. In nucleotides, the CDR3 is TGTGCCAGCAGCCAAATAGGGACAGCGAACACCGGGGAGCTGTTTTTT. Its translation is CASSQIGTANTGELFF.

The V call is TRBV5-1, the J call TRBJ2-6, with D unclear. V shed 1 base and J shed 0 bases, with 17 bases lying between them. The germline CDR1 and CDR2 sequences are SGHRS and YFSETQ. This CDR3 region has 19 residues. In DNA, the CDR3 is TGCGCCAGCAGCTTGTGGAGTTTCGGCAGGAACTCTGGGGCCAACGTCCTGACTTTC. Protein: CASSLWSFGRNSGANVLTF.

The chain joins TRBV4-1 to TRBJ1-3; 9 positions agree with TRBD1. Germline CDR1 MGHRA, CDR2 YSYEKL. The junction had 6 bases not matched to a gene; V was cut back by 5 bases and J by 4 bases. The CDR3 extends over 15 amino acids. CDR3 bases: TGCGCCAGCAGCGAAGGACAGGGGAGAGGAAACACCATATATTTT. Amino acids: CASSEGQGRGNTIYF.

The gene calls are TRBV15 and TRBJ1-5; TRBD1 might be the D (6 bases). The V and J ends lost 6 bases and 0 bases respectively, with 12 bases between them. The CDR3 is 15 amino acids. CDR1 and CDR2 (germline): LNHNV, YYDKDF (reference sequence). The CDR3 loop reads CATSTGQHSNQPQHF. The CDR3 DNA is TGTGCCACCAGTACCGGACAGCATAGCAATCAGCCCCAGCATTTT.

The rearrangement links TRBV6-5 to TRBJ2-7, with a possible D match to TRBD1 (6 bases). Germline-derived CDR1 and CDR2 are MNHEY and SVGAGI. Trimming took 3 bases from V and 5 from J, leaving 11 bases between them. The length of the CDR3 is 13 residues. CDR3 in amino acids: CASSYGGRDEQYF. The CDR3 DNA reads as TGTGCCAGCAGTTATGGGGGCCGGGACGAGCAGTACTTC.

The genes are TRBV6-1 and TRBJ1-1; 9 bases fit TRBD1. This CDR3 has 15 residues. CDR1 is MNHNS and CDR2 is SASEGT in the germline V gene. The V gene end was trimmed by 6 bases and the J gene end by 5 bases; junction bases not matched to a gene: 10. The CDR3: CASRAMTGGGTEAFF. In DNA, the CDR3 is TGTGCCAGCAGGGCGATGACAGGGGGGGGGACTGAAGCTTTCTTT.

V and J are TRBV7-9 and TRBJ1-2; 8 bases align to TRBD1. Looked up from germline, CDR1 is SEHNR and CDR2 is FQNEAQ (reference sequence). The V gene end was trimmed by 5 bases and the J gene end by 4 bases; junction bases not matched to a gene: 3. This CDR3 comprises 13 residues. CDR3 nucleotides: TGTGCCAGCAGCGCCGGGACAGGCTATGGCTACACCTTC. As protein: CASSAGTGYGYTF.

V gene TRBV13 combines with J gene TRBJ2-5, with a weak D call TRBD1 (5 bases). This CDR3 comprises 15 residues. Trimming shortened V by 2 bases and J by 0 bases, and 10 bases separated the two germline ends. In germline, CDR1 is PRHDT, CDR2 FYEKMQ (reference sequence). The CDR3 bases are TGTGCCAGCAGCTTATGGGGCGAGTACCAAGAGACCCAGTACTTC. This sequence encodes CASSLWGEYQETQYF.

J is TRBJ1-5 and V is TRBV9, with 7 bases matching TRBD1. Germline assignment: CDR1 SGDLS and CDR2 YYNGEE. V gave up 5 bases and J gave up 3 bases; unmatched junction bases: 5. There are 14 residues in the CDR3. Here the CDR3 DNA reads TGTGCCAGCAGTGGTGGACAGGCCAATCAGCCCCAGCATTTT. Translation gives CASSGGQANQPQHF.

This clone is a singleton in its sample. Other DNA variants within this sample encode the same CDR3. The chain combines TRBV9 with TRBJ1-6; D is unclear. The CDR3 is 14 amino acids. CDR1 and CDR2 from the germline V gene are SGDLS and YYNGEE. Trimming pared 2 bases from V and 8 bases from J, leaving 11 bases between. Here the CDR3 reads CASSVVGKDSPLHF. The CDR3, as DNA: TGTGCCAGCAGCGTGGTAGGAAAAGATTCACCCCTCCACTTT.

The genes are TRBV19 and TRBJ1-4; D possibly corresponds to TRBD1 (5 bases). The germline V and J ends were trimmed by 4 bases and 8 bases, with 14 bases remaining between them. Germline V gene lookup returns CDR1 LNHDA and CDR2 SQIVND (reference sequence). The CDR3 loop spans 14 amino acids. Here the CDR3 reads CASSTPGTAEKLFF. The CDR3 DNA reads TGTGCCAGTAGTACCCCAGGGACGGCCGAAAAACTGTTTTTT. The full variable domain, completed using reference TRBV19 and TRBJ1-4, is DGGITQSPKYLFRKEGQNVTLSCEQNLNHDAMYWYRQDPGQGLRLIYYSQIVNDFQKGDIAEGYSVSREKKESFPLTVTSAQKNPTAFYLCASSTPGTAEKLFFGSGTQLSVL.

The chain combines TRBV6-6 with TRBJ2-2, with a weak D call TRBD2 (5 bases). The germline CDR1 and CDR2 sequences are MNHNY and SVGAGI (reference sequence). Trimming stripped 6 bases from V and 1 base from J, with 12 bases between. The CDR3 sequence is 15 residues long. This chain's CDR3 is CASSTSGMNTGELFF. CDR3 coding DNA: TGTGCCAGCAGCACCTCGGGGATGAACACCGGGGAGCTGTTTTTT.

The chain carries TRBV6-1 and TRBJ2-1, with D unresolved. V lost 0 bases and J 6 bases, leaving 15 bases between the germline ends. Germline CDR1 and CDR2: MNHNS and SASEGT. This CDR3 is built from 16 residues. The CDR3 DNA reads TGTGCCAGCAGTGAAGCGCTACAAATCTTCCCCAATGAGCAGTTCTTC. It specifies CASSEALQIFPNEQFF.

The chain has TRBV6-1 and TRBJ2-7, with 9 bases identical to TRBD1. The germline gives CDR1 MNHNS, CDR2 SASEGT. The CDR3 is 15 residues long. V lost 2 bases, J lost 4 bases, and 6 bases stayed unmatched. Here the CDR3 DNA reads TGTGCCAGCAGTGAACCGGACAGGGGCGCGTACGAGCAGTACTTC. Its translation is CASSEPDRGAYEQYF.

The chain joins TRBV7-3 to TRBJ1-3; D is perhaps TRBD1 (6 bases). Germline assignment: CDR1 SGHTA and CDR2 FQGTGA. The CDR3 length is 14 residues. Trimming removed 6 bases at V and 0 bases at J, with 9 bases between. CDR3 sequence: CASSQGFSGNTIYF. In nucleotides, the CDR3 is TGTGCCAGCAGTCAGGGGTTCTCTGGAAACACCATATATTTT.

This clone showed up just a few times. The chain combines TRBV7-3 with TRBJ1-6, with unresolved D. V was trimmed by 4 bases and J by 4 bases, leaving 8 bases between them. This CDR3 contains 14 residues. CDR1 is SGHTA and CDR2 is FQGTGA in the germline V gene. CDR3 coding DNA: TGTGCCAGCAGCTCTGCAGGATATAATTCACCCCTCCACTTT. This sequence encodes CASSSAGYNSPLHF.

V usage is TRBV27 and J usage is TRBJ2-5, with 7 bases lining up with TRBD1. CDR1 and CDR2 (germline): MNHEY, SMNVEV (reference sequence). The CDR3 totals 14 residues. With 5 bases clipped from V and 1 base from J, the junction kept 4 bases outside the gene matches. CDR3 sequence reads: CASSTWDSQETQYF. In DNA, the CDR3 is TGTGCCAGCAGTACATGGGACAGCCAAGAGACCCAGTACTTC.

The chain carries TRBV6-1 and TRBJ2-3, with 7 bases aligning to TRBD2. V lost 5 bases to trimming and J lost 2 bases; unmatched junction nucleotides: 7. This CDR3 comprises 15 residues. Germline CDR1 is MNHNS and CDR2 is SASEGT. CDR3: CASSPRLAITDTQYF. The DNA of the CDR3 is TGTGCCAGCAGTCCCCGACTAGCCATCACAGATACGCAGTATTTT.